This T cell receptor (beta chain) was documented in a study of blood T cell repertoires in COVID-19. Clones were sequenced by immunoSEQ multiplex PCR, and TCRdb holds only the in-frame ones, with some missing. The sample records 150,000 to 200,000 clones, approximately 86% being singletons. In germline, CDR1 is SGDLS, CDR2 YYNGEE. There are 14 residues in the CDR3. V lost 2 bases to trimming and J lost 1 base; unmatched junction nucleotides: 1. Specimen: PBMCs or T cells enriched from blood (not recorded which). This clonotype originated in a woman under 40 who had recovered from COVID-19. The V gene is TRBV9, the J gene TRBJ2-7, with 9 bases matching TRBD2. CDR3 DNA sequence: TGTGCCAGCAGCGTTAGCGGGAGATCCTACGAGCAGTACTTC. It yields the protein CASSVSGRSYEQYF.